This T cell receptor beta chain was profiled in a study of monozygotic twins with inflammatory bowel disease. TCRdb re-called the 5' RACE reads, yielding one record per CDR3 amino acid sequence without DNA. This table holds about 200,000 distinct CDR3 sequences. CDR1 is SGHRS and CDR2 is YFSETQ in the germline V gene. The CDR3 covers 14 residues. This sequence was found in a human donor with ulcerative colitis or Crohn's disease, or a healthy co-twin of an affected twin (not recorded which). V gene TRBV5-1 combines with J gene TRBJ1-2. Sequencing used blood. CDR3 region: CASRSSDAFYGYTF. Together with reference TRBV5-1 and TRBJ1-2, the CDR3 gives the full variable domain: KAGVTQTPRYLIKTRGQQVTLSCSPISGHRSVSWYQQTPGQGLQFLFEYFSETQRNKGNFPGRFSGRQFSNSRSEMNVSTLELGDSALYLCASRSSDAFYGYTFGSGTRLTVV.